This is a list of T cell receptor beta chains from one sample in a study of T cells after yellow fever vaccination. TCRdb reprocessed the 5' RACE reads with MiXCR, giving one entry per CDR3 protein. The data hold some 340,000 distinct CDR3 sequences, with around 10% observed a single time. Material: CD4+ T cells sorted from PBMCs, obtained 45 days after the yellow fever booster vaccination. The receptor set was obtained from a man younger than 30 who received the YFV17D yellow fever vaccine. The CDR3 runs from the conserved cysteine through the conserved F or W. Fields, in order: V gene, D gene, J gene, clone size, CDR3 DNA, CDR3 protein. The D gene is left open where the match is weak. Only some rows state a clone size, as once, few, many or a class for expanded clones.

v_gene: TRBV7-6
d_gene: -
j_gene: TRBJ2-7
abundance: many
CDR3nt: TGTGCCAGCAGCTCATACAGGGACTACGAGCAGTACTTC
CDR3aa: CASSSYRDYEQYF

v_gene: TRBV7-6
d_gene: -
j_gene: TRBJ2-3
abundance: -
CDR3nt: TGTGCCAGCAGGACTTCTAGCAGGATAACGCAGTATTTT
CDR3aa: CASRTSSRITQYF

v_gene: TRBV30
d_gene: -
j_gene: TRBJ1-3
abundance: few
CDR3nt: TGTGCCTGGGAAGGAGGCCGAAACACCATATATTTT
CDR3aa: CAWEGGRNTIYF

v_gene: TRBV6-6
d_gene: TRBD1
j_gene: TRBJ2-5
abundance: few
CDR3nt: TGTGCCAGCAGTTACGGGGACAGGGGCCCTGGGGAGACCCAGTACTTC
CDR3aa: CASSYGDRGPGETQYF

v_gene: TRBV6-5
d_gene: TRBD1
j_gene: TRBJ2-7
abundance: -
CDR3nt: TGTGCCAGCAGACTACTCCGGGACAGCTCCTACGAGCAGTACTTC
CDR3aa: CASRLLRDSSYEQYF

v_gene: TRBV27
d_gene: -
j_gene: TRBJ1-1
abundance: -
CDR3nt: TGTGCCAGCAGTCTCCACTCTCGCAGGGGCCGGAACACTGAAGCTTTCTTT
CDR3aa: CASSLHSRRGRNTEAFF

v_gene: TRBV4-2
d_gene: TRBD1
j_gene: TRBJ2-7
abundance: -
CDR3nt: TGTGCCAGCAGCCCCGAGGACAGGGGATCCTACGAGCAGTACTTC
CDR3aa: CASSPEDRGSYEQYF

v_gene: TRBV18
d_gene: -
j_gene: TRBJ2-5
abundance: few
CDR3nt: TGTGCCAGCTCACCATCCGCGACGGAGACCCAGTACTTC
CDR3aa: CASSPSATETQYF

v_gene: TRBV3-1
d_gene: TRBD2
j_gene: TRBJ2-3
abundance: few
CDR3nt: TGTGCCAGCAGCCCCATGAGCGGGGGGGCAGATACGCAGTATTTT
CDR3aa: CASSPMSGGADTQYF

v_gene: TRBV7-3
d_gene: TRBD2
j_gene: TRBJ2-2
abundance: few
CDR3nt: TGTGCCAGCAGCAGGGGGACTAGCGGCACCGGGGAGCTGTTTTTT
CDR3aa: CASSRGTSGTGELFF

v_gene: TRBV7-8
d_gene: TRBD2
j_gene: TRBJ2-3
abundance: few
CDR3nt: TGTGCCAGCAGGACTAGCGGGGGGGGCTTTAGCACAGATACGCAGTATTTT
CDR3aa: CASRTSGGGFSTDTQYF

v_gene: TRBV28
d_gene: -
j_gene: TRBJ1-2
abundance: few
CDR3nt: TGTGCCAGCAACCGCCCGGGGTCGCCCCAGTACACCTTC
CDR3aa: CASNRPGSPQYTF

v_gene: TRBV5-6
d_gene: -
j_gene: TRBJ1-2
abundance: -
CDR3nt: TGTGCCAGCAGCCTCTTCAGCCTCAACTATGGCTACACCTTC
CDR3aa: CASSLFSLNYGYTF

v_gene: TRBV28
d_gene: -
j_gene: TRBJ1-2
abundance: -
CDR3nt: TGTGCCAGCTCACAGGGATTCCACTATGGCTACACCTTC
CDR3aa: CASSQGFHYGYTF

v_gene: TRBV24-1
d_gene: -
j_gene: TRBJ2-1
abundance: few
CDR3nt: TGTGCCACCAGTGATTCCGGACGGGCCTCGGGCAATGAGCAGTTCTTC
CDR3aa: CATSDSGRASGNEQFF

v_gene: TRBV12-3/TRBV12-4
d_gene: -
j_gene: TRBJ1-2
abundance: few
CDR3nt: TGTGCCAGCAGTCACCGACAGGACTATGGCTACACCTTC
CDR3aa: CASSHRQDYGYTF

v_gene: TRBV5-1
d_gene: TRBD2
j_gene: TRBJ2-5
abundance: few
CDR3nt: TGCGCCAGCAGCTCGGGACTAGCGGGGACCGCACAAGAGACCCAGTACTTC
CDR3aa: CASSSGLAGTAQETQYF

v_gene: TRBV7-9
d_gene: -
j_gene: TRBJ1-2
abundance: -
CDR3nt: TGTGCCAGCAGCTTAGAGGCAGGGACCCTCTATGGCTACACCTTC
CDR3aa: CASSLEAGTLYGYTF

v_gene: TRBV6-6
d_gene: -
j_gene: TRBJ2-2
abundance: few
CDR3nt: TGTGCCAGCAGTTACTCGATCGGTTCGGGGACCGGGGAGCTGTTTTTT
CDR3aa: CASSYSIGSGTGELFF

v_gene: TRBV4-3
d_gene: -
j_gene: TRBJ2-7
abundance: many
CDR3nt: TGCGCCAGCAGGAGATGGGACAAGGCGTGGGACGAGCAGTACTTC
CDR3aa: CASRRWDKAWDEQYF

v_gene: TRBV20-1
d_gene: -
j_gene: TRBJ1-4
abundance: many
CDR3nt: TGCAGTGCCTCGATAGTGACTAATGAAAAACTGTTTTTT
CDR3aa: CSASIVTNEKLFF

v_gene: TRBV7-9
d_gene: -
j_gene: TRBJ1-2
abundance: few
CDR3nt: TGTGCCAGCAGGAAATCAGGGGATAACTATGGCTACACCTTC
CDR3aa: CASRKSGDNYGYTF

v_gene: TRBV12-3/TRBV12-4
d_gene: -
j_gene: TRBJ1-5
abundance: few
CDR3nt: TGTGCCAGCAGTTTACAGGAACAGCCCCAGCATTTT
CDR3aa: CASSLQEQPQHF

v_gene: TRBV4-2
d_gene: -
j_gene: TRBJ2-5
abundance: -
CDR3nt: TGTGCCAGCAGCCATGGGGGGCGTGGGAGGCAACCCCAAGAGACCCAGTACTTC
CDR3aa: CASSHGGRGRQPQETQYF

v_gene: TRBV5-1
d_gene: -
j_gene: TRBJ1-2
abundance: -
CDR3nt: TGCGCCAGCAGCCCAGGGGTAGATAATGGCTACACCTTC
CDR3aa: CASSPGVDNGYTF

v_gene: TRBV2
d_gene: TRBD1
j_gene: TRBJ1-5
abundance: few
CDR3nt: TGTGCCAGCGTCAGGGGGCCCTCGTATCAGCCCCAGCATTTT
CDR3aa: CASVRGPSYQPQHF

v_gene: TRBV20-1
d_gene: -
j_gene: TRBJ2-6
abundance: few
CDR3nt: TGCAGTGCTAGTGCATCGGGGGCGGGGGCCAACGTCCTGACTTTC
CDR3aa: CSASASGAGANVLTF

v_gene: TRBV19
d_gene: -
j_gene: TRBJ2-2
abundance: many
CDR3nt: TGTGCCAGTAGTAGAGGGGAAGACACCGGGGAGCTGTTTTTT
CDR3aa: CASSRGEDTGELFF

v_gene: TRBV5-1
d_gene: TRBD1
j_gene: TRBJ1-1
abundance: few
CDR3nt: TGCGCCAGCTCAGAGGGGGCGGGGATCAACACTGAAGCTTTCTTT
CDR3aa: CASSEGAGINTEAFF

v_gene: TRBV7-2
d_gene: TRBD1
j_gene: TRBJ1-1
abundance: many
CDR3nt: TGTGCCAGCAGCTTAGGGACAGGGAGGAGGAAAGCTTTCTTT
CDR3aa: CASSLGTGRRKAFF

v_gene: TRBV20-1
d_gene: -
j_gene: TRBJ2-5
abundance: many
CDR3nt: TGCAGTGCTAGAGAGGTGCGGGGCCAAGAGACCCAGTACTTC
CDR3aa: CSAREVRGQETQYF

v_gene: TRBV5-6
d_gene: -
j_gene: TRBJ1-2
abundance: many
CDR3nt: TGTGCCAGCAGCATTAACTATGGCTACACCTTC
CDR3aa: CASSINYGYTF

v_gene: TRBV7-2
d_gene: TRBD2
j_gene: TRBJ2-3
abundance: -
CDR3nt: TGTGCCAGCAGCCCAACTAGCGGGGTGTCGCAGTATTTT
CDR3aa: CASSPTSGVSQYF

v_gene: TRBV19
d_gene: -
j_gene: TRBJ2-4
abundance: few
CDR3nt: TGTGCCAGTAGTCACGGACAGTTGTTTCAGTACTTC
CDR3aa: CASSHGQLFQYF

v_gene: TRBV6-5
d_gene: -
j_gene: TRBJ2-2
abundance: -
CDR3nt: TGTGCCAGCAGTCCAATCAATAGCACCGGGGAGCTGTTTTTT
CDR3aa: CASSPINSTGELFF

v_gene: TRBV4-3
d_gene: -
j_gene: TRBJ1-2
abundance: few
CDR3nt: TGCGCCAGCAGCCAGGTCAGCAATCCTAACTATGGCTACACCTTC
CDR3aa: CASSQVSNPNYGYTF

v_gene: TRBV5-1
d_gene: -
j_gene: TRBJ1-2
abundance: many
CDR3nt: TGCGCCAGCAGCTTGGAGGGGAAGGACTATGGCTACACCTTC
CDR3aa: CASSLEGKDYGYTF

v_gene: TRBV27
d_gene: -
j_gene: TRBJ1-6
abundance: few
CDR3nt: TGTGCCAGCAGTTTGGAGGGGTCACGCTCCTATAATTCACCCCTCCACTTT
CDR3aa: CASSLEGSRSYNSPLHF

v_gene: TRBV6-5
d_gene: -
j_gene: TRBJ1-5
abundance: few
CDR3nt: TGTGCCAGCAGTTCGCAACCGAATCAGCCCCAGCATTTT
CDR3aa: CASSSQPNQPQHF

v_gene: TRBV6-2/TRBV6-3
d_gene: -
j_gene: TRBJ2-3
abundance: -
CDR3nt: TGTGCCAGCGCCTTCATGGGCCCGGAACCCACAGATACGCAGTATTTT
CDR3aa: CASAFMGPEPTDTQYF

v_gene: TRBV7-2
d_gene: TRBD1
j_gene: TRBJ2-1
abundance: few
CDR3nt: TGTGCCAGCAGCTCCGCGGGGACAGGGTCCCATGAGCAGTTCTTC
CDR3aa: CASSSAGTGSHEQFF

v_gene: TRBV30
d_gene: -
j_gene: TRBJ1-2
abundance: -
CDR3nt: TGTGCCTGGAGTAGGGAAGATGGCTACACCTTC
CDR3aa: CAWSREDGYTF

v_gene: TRBV4-1
d_gene: -
j_gene: TRBJ1-1
abundance: -
CDR3nt: TGCGCCAGCAGCCAGATGACAGTCTCTGAAGCTTTCTTT
CDR3aa: CASSQMTVSEAFF

v_gene: TRBV10-3
d_gene: -
j_gene: TRBJ2-5
abundance: few
CDR3nt: TGTGCCATCAGTGATGCAGGGTTGGAGACCCAGTACTTC
CDR3aa: CAISDAGLETQYF

v_gene: TRBV20-1
d_gene: -
j_gene: TRBJ2-1
abundance: -
CDR3nt: TGCAGTGAGGAAGGGGCTGGTAATGAGCAGTTCTTC
CDR3aa: CSEEGAGNEQFF

v_gene: TRBV7-9
d_gene: TRBD1
j_gene: TRBJ2-1
abundance: -
CDR3nt: TGTGCCAGCAGCTTCGGCGAGCGAGACAGGGGGCCTGAGCAGTTCTTC
CDR3aa: CASSFGERDRGPEQFF

v_gene: TRBV12-3/TRBV12-4
d_gene: -
j_gene: TRBJ2-2
abundance: -
CDR3nt: TGTGCCAGCAGTTTAGAAGGGACCGAGGAGCTGTTTTTT
CDR3aa: CASSLEGTEELFF

v_gene: TRBV19
d_gene: -
j_gene: TRBJ1-1
abundance: -
CDR3nt: TGTGCCAGTAGTATTATTCTCGGCTTAAACACTGAAGCTTTCTTT
CDR3aa: CASSIILGLNTEAFF

v_gene: TRBV4-3
d_gene: TRBD1
j_gene: TRBJ1-2
abundance: few
CDR3nt: TGCGCCAGCAGCCTACAGGGACAGGCCCCCGATGGCTACACCTTC
CDR3aa: CASSLQGQAPDGYTF

v_gene: TRBV27
d_gene: -
j_gene: TRBJ2-3
abundance: -
CDR3nt: TGTGCCAGCAGGGAGGGGTACACAGATACGCAGTATTTT
CDR3aa: CASREGYTDTQYF